The present T cell receptor (beta chain) was sequenced within a study of T-cell reconstitution after alpha-beta-depleted transplantation in children. Trimming pared 0 bases from V and 6 bases from J, leaving 6 bases between. Germline V gene lookup returns CDR1 GTSNPN and CDR2 SVGIG (reference sequence). The CDR3 length is 12 residues. A TCRbeta library incorporating unique molecular identifiers was prepared. TCRdb itself ran the PCR reads through MiXCR, one entry per CDR3 protein. The table lists some 500,000 distinct CDR3 sequences, 32% of them singletons. The receptor's source is a human donor who donated a stem cell graft to a child with aplastic anemia. The chain is built from TRBV30 and TRBJ2-1; D might be TRBD2 (5 bases). The specimen comprised PBMCs from the stem cell graft donor, sampled from the stem cell graft. The CDR3 region is CAWSVGSNEQFF. The CDR3 DNA reads TGTGCCTGGAGTGTAGGGAGCAATGAGCAGTTCTTC.